This record concerns one T cell receptor beta chain sequence. The data were produced by immunoSEQ multiplex PCR, yet TCRdb's version contains in-frame clones alone and is incomplete. The repertoire holds tens of thousands of clones, with about 89% as singletons. This CDR3 contains 14 residues. Trimming took 4 bases from V and 10 from J; bases not matched to a gene: 7. Germline CDR1 reads SGHTA; CDR2 reads FQGTGA. The record originates from a study of OX40 agonist ivuxolimab in advanced cancers. The sequence was obtained from an adult with an advanced solid tumor such as melanoma, head and neck, liver or kidney cancer. Specimen: CD4+ or CD8+ T cells sorted from blood, collected in a trial of the OX40 agonist ivuxolimab. The chain links TRBV7-3 to TRBJ1-1, with TRBD1 matching over 12 bases. The CDR3: CASSSQGQGAAAFF. The CDR3 DNA follows: TGTGCCAGCAGCTCACAGGGACAGGGGGCGGCAGCTTTCTTT. Full variable domain (outside the CDR3, taken from reference TRBV7-3 and TRBJ1-1): GAGVSQTPSNKVTEKGKYVELRCDPISGHTALYWYRQSLGQGPEFLIYFQGTGAADDSGLPNDRFFAVRPEGSVSTLKIQRTERGDSAVYLCASSSQGQGAAAFFGQGTRLTVV.